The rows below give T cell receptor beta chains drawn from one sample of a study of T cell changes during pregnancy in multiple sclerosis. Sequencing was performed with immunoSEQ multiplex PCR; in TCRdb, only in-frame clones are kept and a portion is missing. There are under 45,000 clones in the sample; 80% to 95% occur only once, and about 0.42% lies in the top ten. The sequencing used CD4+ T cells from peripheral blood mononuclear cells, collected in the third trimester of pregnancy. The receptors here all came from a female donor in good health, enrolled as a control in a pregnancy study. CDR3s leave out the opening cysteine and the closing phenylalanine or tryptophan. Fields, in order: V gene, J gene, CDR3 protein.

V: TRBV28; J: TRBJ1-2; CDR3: ASSQSTGYYGYT
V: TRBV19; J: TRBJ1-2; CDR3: ASSRRGSGYT
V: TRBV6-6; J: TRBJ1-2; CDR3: ASSYRGQGYGYT
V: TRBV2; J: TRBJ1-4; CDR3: ASSEGGATNEKLF
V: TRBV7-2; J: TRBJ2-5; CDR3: ASSFLWGVQETQY
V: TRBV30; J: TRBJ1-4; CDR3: AWNTGGGIEKLF
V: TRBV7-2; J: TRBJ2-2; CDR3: ASKVAGLTGELF
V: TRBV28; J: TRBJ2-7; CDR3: ASSLSGQGVPY
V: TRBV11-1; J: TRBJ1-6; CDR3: ASSFLDRPLH
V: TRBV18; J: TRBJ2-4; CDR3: ASSLPPGTENIQY
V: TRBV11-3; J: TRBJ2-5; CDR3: ASSLGVRAGETQY
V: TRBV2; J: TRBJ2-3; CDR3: ASTRASGVTDTQY
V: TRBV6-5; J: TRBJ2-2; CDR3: ASRRVGDTGELF
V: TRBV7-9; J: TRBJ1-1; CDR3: ASSFGTDGTEAF
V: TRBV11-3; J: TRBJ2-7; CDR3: ASSSDSHEQY
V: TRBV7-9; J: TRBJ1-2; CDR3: ASSEQTGPRRSDGYT
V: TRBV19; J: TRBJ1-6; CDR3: ASLARGSSYNSPLH
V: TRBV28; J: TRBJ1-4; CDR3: ASSESAGVNEKLF
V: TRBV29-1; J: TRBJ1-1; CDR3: SGTDRPRTEAF
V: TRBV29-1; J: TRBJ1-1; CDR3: SVTMRGTEAF
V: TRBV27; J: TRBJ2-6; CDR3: ASTPVSRGQGRSGANVLT
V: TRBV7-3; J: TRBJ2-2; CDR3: ASSGQSTGELF
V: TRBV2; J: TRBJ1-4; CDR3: ASSAGGRGEKLF
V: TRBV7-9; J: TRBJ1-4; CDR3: ASSLVQEKLF
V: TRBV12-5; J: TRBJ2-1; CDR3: ASGLGAAGGDEQF
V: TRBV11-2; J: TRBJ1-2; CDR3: ASRQIGGQGDGYT
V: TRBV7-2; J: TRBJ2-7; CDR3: ASSVGGAREQY
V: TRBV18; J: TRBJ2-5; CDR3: ASSPRTGPKETQY
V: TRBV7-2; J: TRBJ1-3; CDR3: ASSLEQISGNTIY
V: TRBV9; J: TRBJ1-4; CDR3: ASSVGQLNEKLF
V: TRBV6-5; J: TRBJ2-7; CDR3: ASRDRAAYEQY
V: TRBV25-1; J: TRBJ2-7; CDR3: ASRRQGSSYEQY
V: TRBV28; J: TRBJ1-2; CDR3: ASSIQGFFAGYT
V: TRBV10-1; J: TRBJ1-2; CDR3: ASRQGLLTPNYGYT
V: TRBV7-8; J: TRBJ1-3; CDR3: ASSTQGLAARNTIY
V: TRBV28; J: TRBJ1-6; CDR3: ASKTGTGSSYNSPLH
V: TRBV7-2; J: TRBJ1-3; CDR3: ASSLDGTGLFSGNTIY
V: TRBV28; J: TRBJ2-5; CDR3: ASSQVWGQQETQY
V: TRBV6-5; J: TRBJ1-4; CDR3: ASSYRTGRGEKLF
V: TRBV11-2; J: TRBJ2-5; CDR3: ASIAENQETQY
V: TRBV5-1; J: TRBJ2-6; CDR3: ASSQTSSGANVLT